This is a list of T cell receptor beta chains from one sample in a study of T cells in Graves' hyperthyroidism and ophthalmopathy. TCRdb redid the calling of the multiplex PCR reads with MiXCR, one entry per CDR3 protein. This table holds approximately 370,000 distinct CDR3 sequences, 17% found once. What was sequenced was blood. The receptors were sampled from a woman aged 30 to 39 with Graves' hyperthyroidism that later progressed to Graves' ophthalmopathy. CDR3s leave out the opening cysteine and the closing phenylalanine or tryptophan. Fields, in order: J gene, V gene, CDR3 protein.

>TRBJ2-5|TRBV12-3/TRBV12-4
ASSPDRAPTQETQY
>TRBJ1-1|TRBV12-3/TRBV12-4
ASKLWTGGITEAF
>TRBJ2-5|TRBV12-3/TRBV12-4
ASSIAGEGETQY
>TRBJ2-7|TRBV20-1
SASPTSYEQY
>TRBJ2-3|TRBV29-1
SVAPSGRSFPDTQY
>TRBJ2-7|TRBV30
AWSVGLGILEQY
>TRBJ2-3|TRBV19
ASSIGLAATDTQY
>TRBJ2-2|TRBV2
ASSGSTGVGGELF
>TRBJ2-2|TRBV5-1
ASSGGRVGGELF
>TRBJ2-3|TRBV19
ASMSLANRISDTQY
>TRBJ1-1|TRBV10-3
AISGIGQGLNTEAF
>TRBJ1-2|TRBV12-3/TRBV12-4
ASRSAYGYT
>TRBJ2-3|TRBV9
ASSARTSSNTDTQY
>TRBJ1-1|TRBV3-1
ASSRKEGDTEAF
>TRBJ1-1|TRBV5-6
ASSSLLAGPEAF
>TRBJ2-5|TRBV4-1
ASSRLQGETQY
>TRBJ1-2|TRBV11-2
ASSRGQGGGYT
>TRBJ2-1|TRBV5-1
ASSLDGAYNNEQF
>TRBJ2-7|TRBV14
ASSPSPTGGVYEQY
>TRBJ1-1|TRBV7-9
ASSFWTGLNTEAF
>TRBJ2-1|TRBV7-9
ASSLETGGPYNEQF
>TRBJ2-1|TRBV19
ASSIELGYNEQF
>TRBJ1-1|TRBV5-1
ASSFVDRRDTEAF
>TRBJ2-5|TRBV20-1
SARITGTQETQY
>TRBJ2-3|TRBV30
ALIDRFFGNTQY
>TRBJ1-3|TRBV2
ASSLSGTFSGNTIY
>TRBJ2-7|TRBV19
ASSIGVRGYEQY
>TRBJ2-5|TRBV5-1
ASSLAPEIWETQY
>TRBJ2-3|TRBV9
ASSLMGESTDTQY
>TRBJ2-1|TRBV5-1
ASSNGLAGGEQF
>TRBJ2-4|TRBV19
ATSPLQGGRNIQY
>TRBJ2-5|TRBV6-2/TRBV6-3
ASSRRQNRGREIQY
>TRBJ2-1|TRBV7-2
ASSLVSEQF
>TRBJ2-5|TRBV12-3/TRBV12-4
ASRPGTFLETQY
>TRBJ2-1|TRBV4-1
ASSQVPPTVSGTYNEQF
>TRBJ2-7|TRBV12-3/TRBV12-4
ASSFGSYEQY
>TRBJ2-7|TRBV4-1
ASSPAEGGGYEQY
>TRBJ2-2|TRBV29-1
SVEADRGLGTGELF
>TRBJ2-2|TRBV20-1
SAGTANTGELF
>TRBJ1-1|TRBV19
ASSIPTTGNTEAF
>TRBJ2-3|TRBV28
ASSQVGRSTDTQY
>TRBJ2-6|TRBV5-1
ASGLGQGAPGANVLT
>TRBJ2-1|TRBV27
ASSRNHNEQF
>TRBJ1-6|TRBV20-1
SARDMQRDNNSPLH
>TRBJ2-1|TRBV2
ASSWTSSYNEQF
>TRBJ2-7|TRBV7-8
ASSSPDTGIYEQY
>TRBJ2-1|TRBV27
ASSFWAGEASNEQF
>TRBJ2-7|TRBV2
ASSEESQGQGNEQY
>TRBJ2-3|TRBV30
AWSVKPRELWSVDTQY
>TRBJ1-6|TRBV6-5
ASSYSSQQNSPLH